One sample yielded the 15 T cell receptor beta chains listed below, sequenced in a study of OX40 agonist ivuxolimab in advanced cancers. Using immunoSEQ multiplex PCR, the repertoire was profiled, and TCRdb retains in-frame clones only, with some absent. The table records tens of thousands of clones, around nine tenths of them present only once. The material was CD4+ or CD8+ T cells sorted from blood, obtained in a trial of the OX40 agonist ivuxolimab. These TCRs come from an adult with an advanced solid tumor such as melanoma, head and neck, liver or kidney cancer.

CDR3 coding DNA: TGTGCCAGCGGTAAACTAGCAGCCGACTACGAGCAGTACTTC. Amino acid sequence: CASGKLAADYEQYF. This chain links TRBV7-2 with TRBJ2-7, with D perhaps TRBD2 (6 bases). V was clipped by 8 bases and J by 3 bases, with 17 bases between them. The CDR3 has 14 residues. Germline CDR1 and CDR2: SGHTA and FQGNSA.

This clone was counted once. The V call is TRBV27, the J call TRBJ1-6, with 11 positions matching TRBD1. Trimming took 6 bases from V and 10 from J; bases not matched to a gene: 8. Germline CDR1 MNHEY, CDR2 SMNVEV (reference sequence). There are 15 residues in the CDR3. This CDR3 reads CASRSGQGAGSPLHF. The CDR3 bases are TGTGCCAGCAGGTCTGGACAGGGGGCTGGCTCACCCCTCCACTTT.

The chain joins TRBV28 to TRBJ2-4, with TRBD2 matching over 10 bases. V lost 5 bases and J lost 0; bases outside the gene matches: 1. The germline gives CDR1 MDHEN, CDR2 SYDVKM. The CDR3 loop spans 15 amino acids. The CDR3 DNA sequence: TGTGCCAGCAGTAGCGGGAGGGTAGCCAAAAACATTCAGTACTTC. Residues: CASSSGRVAKNIQYF.

The rearrangement joins TRBV5-1 to TRBJ1-6; 9 nucleotides agree with TRBD1. CDR1 SGHRS and CDR2 YFSETQ come from the germline V gene. V was clipped by 4 bases and J by 8 bases; unmatched bases: 7. This CDR3 has 15 amino acids. The CDR3 loop is CASSAGQGNYSPLHF. CDR3 in DNA: TGCGCCAGCAGCGCGGGACAGGGAAACTATTCACCCCTCCACTTT.

V usage is TRBV5-1 and J usage is TRBJ1-4, with 8 bases identical to TRBD1. CDR1 is SGHRS and CDR2 is YFSETQ in the germline V gene. The length of the CDR3 is 15 residues. V lost 4 bases and J lost 5; bases outside the gene matches: 7. CDR3 amino acids: CASSLTWTGNEKLFF. In nucleotides, the CDR3 is TGCGCCAGCAGCCTCACTTGGACAGGGAATGAAAAACTGTTTTTT. Based on the CDR3 plus reference TRBV5-1 and TRBJ1-4, the full variable domain is KAGVTQTPRYLIKTRGQQVTLSCSPISGHRSVSWYQQTPGQGLQFLFEYFSETQRNKGNFPGRFSGRQFSNSRSEMNVSTLELGDSALYLCASSLTWTGNEKLFFGSGTQLSVL.

The chain couples TRBV30 to TRBJ1-5; 7 bases line up with TRBD1. V dropped 3 bases and J dropped 3; count of bases not matched to a gene: 17. Germline loops: CDR1 GTSNPN, CDR2 SVGIG (reference sequence). The CDR3 covers 18 residues. The CDR3 sequence: CAWRIGGTVALPNQPQHF. The CDR3 DNA sequence: TGTGCCTGGAGAATAGGGGGGACAGTGGCCTTACCCAATCAGCCCCAGCATTTT.

This clone has just a few counts. The chain employs TRBV7-2 and TRBJ1-5; D ambiguous. Trimming shortened V by 5 bases and J by 5 bases, and 16 bases separated the two germline ends. CDR1 is SGHTA and CDR2 is FQGNSA in the germline V gene. The length of the CDR3 is 15 residues. The CDR3 loop reads CASSIDPVPHQPQHF. The CDR3 DNA is TGTGCCAGCAGCATCGACCCAGTTCCCCATCAGCCCCAGCATTTT.

This chain links TRBV10-3 with TRBJ1-1; 11 nucleotides line up with TRBD1. J gave up 4 bases and V 6 bases, and 4 bases lay outside the gene matches. This CDR3 is built from 14 residues. Germline V gives CDR1 ENHRY, CDR2 SYGVKD. Here the CDR3 reads CAIRDRGQVTEAFF. The CDR3 nucleotides read TGTGCCATCAGGGACAGGGGGCAGGTCACTGAAGCTTTCTTT.

The J gene is TRBJ1-4, the V gene TRBV7-8; TRBD1 is a possible D gene (5 bases). The CDR3 covers 15 residues. Between the trimmed V and J ends, which lost 8 bases and 8 bases, there was a span of 21 bases. Germline loops: CDR1 SGHVS, CDR2 FQNEAQ. The chain's CDR3 is CASRPTGAPGEKLFF. The CDR3 DNA reads TGTGCCAGCCGACCCACAGGAGCCCCTGGAGAAAAACTGTTTTTT.

The chain carries TRBV6-5 and TRBJ2-3; D uncertain. Germline CDR1 reads MNHEY; CDR2 reads SVGAGI. Trimming took off 4 bases at V and 0 bases at J, with 2 bases between the two ends. The CDR3 consists of 12 residues. The CDR3, as DNA: TGTGCCAGCAGTTTTAGCACAGATACGCAGTATTTT. Residues: CASSFSTDTQYF.

This clone occurred a few times. J is TRBJ1-5 and V is TRBV27; the D is unclear. CDR3 length equals 13 residues. CDR1 and CDR2 from the germline V gene are MNHEY and SMNVEV (reference sequence). Trimming pared 5 bases from V and 0 bases from J, leaving 5 bases between. This CDR3 is CASSQISNQPQHF. Written as DNA, the CDR3 is TGTGCCAGCAGTCAAATTAGCAATCAGCCCCAGCATTTT.

This clone was observed a handful of times. The rearrangement uses TRBV2 and TRBJ1-6, with no clear D. With 4 bases removed from V and 7 bases from J, the gap between germline ends came to 14 bases. Germline values: CDR1 SNHLY, CDR2 FYNNEI. This CDR3 region has 15 residues. CDR3 region: CASSVTETRNSPLHF. The CDR3 coding sequence is TGTGCCAGCAGTGTAACTGAAACCCGAAATTCACCCCTCCACTTT.

This chain links TRBV5-1 with TRBJ1-1; 7 nucleotides match TRBD1. The CDR3 is 15 amino acids. Germline lookup yields CDR1 SGHRS and CDR2 YFSETQ. Losses at the gene ends were 4 bases for V and 1 base for J; bases not matched to a gene: 7. Here the CDR3 DNA reads TGCGCCAGCAGCCTGGGGACAGCTTCGAACACTGAAGCTTTCTTT. Protein product: CASSLGTASNTEAFF. Combining the CDR3 with reference TRBV5-1 and TRBJ1-1 gives the whole variable domain KAGVTQTPRYLIKTRGQQVTLSCSPISGHRSVSWYQQTPGQGLQFLFEYFSETQRNKGNFPGRFSGRQFSNSRSEMNVSTLELGDSALYLCASSLGTASNTEAFFGQGTRLTVV.

This clone is a singleton in its sample. V is TRBV5-5 and J is TRBJ2-1; D remains unclear. Germline lookup yields CDR1 SGHKS and CDR2 YYEKEE (reference sequence). This CDR3 comprises 13 residues. Trimming shortened V by 2 bases and J by 9 bases, and 12 bases separated the two germline ends. CDR3: CASSLPHSGEQFF. In DNA, the CDR3 is TGTGCCAGCAGCTTACCCCATAGTGGTGAGCAGTTCTTC.

The rearrangement uses TRBV4-3 and TRBJ2-3; D is tentatively TRBD1 or TRBD2 (6 bases each). This CDR3 is built from 18 residues. CDR1 is LGHNA, CDR2 YSLEER, per germline. V lost 0 bases and J lost 1, with 17 bases in between. Written as DNA, the CDR3 is TGCGCCAGCAGCCAAGACAGGGGCTCACTAGCAGGCACAGATACGCAGTATTTT. It specifies CASSQDRGSLAGTDTQYF.